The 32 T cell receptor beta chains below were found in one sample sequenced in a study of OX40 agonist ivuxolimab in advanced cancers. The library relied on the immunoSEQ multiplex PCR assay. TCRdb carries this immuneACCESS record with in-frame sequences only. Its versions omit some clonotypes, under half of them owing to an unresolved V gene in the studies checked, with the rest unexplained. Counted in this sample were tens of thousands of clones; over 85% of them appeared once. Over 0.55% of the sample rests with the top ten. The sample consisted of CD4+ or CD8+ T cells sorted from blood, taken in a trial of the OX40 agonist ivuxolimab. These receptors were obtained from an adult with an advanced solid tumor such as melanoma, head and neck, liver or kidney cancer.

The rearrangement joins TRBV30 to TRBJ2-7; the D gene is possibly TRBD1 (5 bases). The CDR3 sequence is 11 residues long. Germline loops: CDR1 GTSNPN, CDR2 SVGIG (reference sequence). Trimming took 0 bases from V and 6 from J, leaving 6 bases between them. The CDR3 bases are TGTGCCTGGAGTGTAGGGGTCGAGCAGTACTTC. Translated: CAWSVGVEQYF.

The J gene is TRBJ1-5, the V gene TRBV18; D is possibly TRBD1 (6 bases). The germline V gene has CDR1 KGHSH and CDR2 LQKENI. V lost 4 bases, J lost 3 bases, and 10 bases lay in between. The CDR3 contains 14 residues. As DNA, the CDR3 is TGTGCCAGCTCACTCGGACAGACCAATCAGCCCCAGCATTTT. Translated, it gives CASSLGQTNQPQHF.

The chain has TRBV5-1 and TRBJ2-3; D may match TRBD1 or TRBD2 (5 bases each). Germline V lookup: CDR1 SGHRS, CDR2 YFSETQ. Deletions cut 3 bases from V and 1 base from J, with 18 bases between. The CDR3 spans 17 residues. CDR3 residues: CASSSHRDLGGTDTQYF. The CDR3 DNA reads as TGCGCCAGCAGCTCTCACAGAGACCTGGGGGGCACAGATACGCAGTATTTT.

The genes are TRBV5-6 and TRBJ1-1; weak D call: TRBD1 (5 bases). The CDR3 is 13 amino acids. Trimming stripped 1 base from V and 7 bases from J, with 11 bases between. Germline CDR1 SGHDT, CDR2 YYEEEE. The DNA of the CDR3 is TGTGCCAGCAGCTTGCCTGGGGCGGATGAAGCTTTCTTT. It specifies CASSLPGADEAFF. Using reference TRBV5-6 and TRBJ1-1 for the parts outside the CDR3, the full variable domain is DAGVTQSPTHLIKTRGQQVTLRCSPKSGHDTVSWYQQALGQGPQFIFQYYEEEERQRGNFPDRFSGHQFPNYSSELNVNALLLGDSALYLCASSLPGADEAFFGQGTRLTVV.

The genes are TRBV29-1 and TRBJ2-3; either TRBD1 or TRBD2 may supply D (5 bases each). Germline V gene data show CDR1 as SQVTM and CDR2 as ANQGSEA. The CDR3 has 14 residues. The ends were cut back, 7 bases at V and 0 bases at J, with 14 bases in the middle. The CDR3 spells CSGSRAGSTDTQYF. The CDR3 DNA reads TGCAGCGGGTCGAGGGCAGGGAGCACAGATACGCAGTATTTT.

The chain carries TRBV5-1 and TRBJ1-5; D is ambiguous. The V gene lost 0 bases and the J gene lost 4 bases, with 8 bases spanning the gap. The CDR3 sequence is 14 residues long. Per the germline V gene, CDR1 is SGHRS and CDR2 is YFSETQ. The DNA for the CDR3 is TGCGCCAGCAGCTTGGATGCGGAGAATCAGCCCCAGCATTTT. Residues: CASSLDAENQPQHF. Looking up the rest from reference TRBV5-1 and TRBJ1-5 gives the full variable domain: KAGVTQTPRYLIKTRGQQVTLSCSPISGHRSVSWYQQTPGQGLQFLFEYFSETQRNKGNFPGRFSGRQFSNSRSEMNVSTLELGDSALYLCASSLDAENQPQHFGDGTRLSIL.

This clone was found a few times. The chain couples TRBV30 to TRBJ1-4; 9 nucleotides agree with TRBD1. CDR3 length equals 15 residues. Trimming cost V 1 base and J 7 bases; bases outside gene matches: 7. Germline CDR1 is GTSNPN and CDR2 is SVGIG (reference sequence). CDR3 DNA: TGTGCCTGGAGTGGGACAGGGGCTTCGGGTGAAAAACTGTTTTTT. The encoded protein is CAWSGTGASGEKLFF. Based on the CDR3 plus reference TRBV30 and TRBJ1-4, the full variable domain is SQTIHQWPATLVQPVGSPLSLECTVEGTSNPNLYWYRQAAGRGLQLLFYSVGIGQISSEVPQNLSASRPQDRQFILSSKKLLLSDSGFYLCAWSGTGASGEKLFFGSGTQLSVL.

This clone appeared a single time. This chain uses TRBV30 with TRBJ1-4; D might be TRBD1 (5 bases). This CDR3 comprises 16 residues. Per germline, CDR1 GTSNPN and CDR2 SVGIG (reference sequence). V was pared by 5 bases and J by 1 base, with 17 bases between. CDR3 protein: CAWGPGAPVTNEKLFF. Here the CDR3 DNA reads TGTGCCTGGGGACCCGGGGCCCCGGTAACTAATGAAAAACTGTTTTTT.

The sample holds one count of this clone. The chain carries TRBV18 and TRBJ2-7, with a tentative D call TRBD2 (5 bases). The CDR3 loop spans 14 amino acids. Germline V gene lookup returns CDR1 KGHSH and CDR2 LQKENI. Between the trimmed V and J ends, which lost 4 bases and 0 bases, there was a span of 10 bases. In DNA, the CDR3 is TGTGCCAGCTCACGGACTTCGAGCTCCTACGAGCAGTACTTC. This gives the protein CASSRTSSSYEQYF.

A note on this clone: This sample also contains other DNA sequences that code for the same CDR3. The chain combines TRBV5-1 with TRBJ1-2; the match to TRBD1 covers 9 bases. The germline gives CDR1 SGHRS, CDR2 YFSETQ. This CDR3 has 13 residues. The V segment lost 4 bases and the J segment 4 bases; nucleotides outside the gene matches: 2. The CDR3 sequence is CASSPGQGYGYTF. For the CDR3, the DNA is TGCGCCAGCAGCCCGGGACAGGGCTATGGCTACACCTTC. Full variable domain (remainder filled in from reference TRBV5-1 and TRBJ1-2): KAGVTQTPRYLIKTRGQQVTLSCSPISGHRSVSWYQQTPGQGLQFLFEYFSETQRNKGNFPGRFSGRQFSNSRSEMNVSTLELGDSALYLCASSPGQGYGYTFGSGTRLTVV.

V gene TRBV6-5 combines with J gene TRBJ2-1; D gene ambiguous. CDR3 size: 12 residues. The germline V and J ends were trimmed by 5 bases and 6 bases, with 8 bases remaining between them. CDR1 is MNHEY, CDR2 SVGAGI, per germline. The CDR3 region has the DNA TGTGCCAGCAGTACCGGGCGCAATGAGCAGTTCTTC. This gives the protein CASSTGRNEQFF.

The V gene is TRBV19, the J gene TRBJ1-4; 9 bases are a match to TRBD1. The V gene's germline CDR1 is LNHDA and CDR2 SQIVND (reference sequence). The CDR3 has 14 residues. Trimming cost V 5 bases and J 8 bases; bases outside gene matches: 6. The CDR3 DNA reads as TGTGCCAGTAGTCCGGGACAGGGTTTCGAAAAACTGTTTTTT. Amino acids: CASSPGQGFEKLFF.

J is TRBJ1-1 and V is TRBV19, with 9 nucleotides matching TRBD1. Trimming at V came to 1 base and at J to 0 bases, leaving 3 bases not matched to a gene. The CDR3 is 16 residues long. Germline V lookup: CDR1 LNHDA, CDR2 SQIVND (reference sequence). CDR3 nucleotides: TGTGCCAGTAGTATAGCGGACAGGGGCATGAACACTGAAGCTTTCTTT. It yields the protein CASSIADRGMNTEAFF.

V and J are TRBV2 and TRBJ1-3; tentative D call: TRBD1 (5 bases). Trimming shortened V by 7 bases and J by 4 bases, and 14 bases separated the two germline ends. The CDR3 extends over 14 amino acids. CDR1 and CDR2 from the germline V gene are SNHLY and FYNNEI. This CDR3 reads CASTLMGDGNTIYF. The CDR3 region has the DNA TGTGCCAGCACCCTAATGGGGGACGGAAACACCATATATTTT.

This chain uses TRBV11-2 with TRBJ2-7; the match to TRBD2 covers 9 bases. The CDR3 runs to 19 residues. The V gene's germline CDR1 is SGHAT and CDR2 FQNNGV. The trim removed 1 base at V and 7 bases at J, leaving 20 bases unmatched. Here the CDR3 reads CASSLVTSGQFRLPSEQYF. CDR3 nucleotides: TGTGCCAGCAGCTTAGTTACTAGCGGGCAATTTCGGCTCCCGTCAGAGCAGTACTTC.

Here the CDR3 reads CAIRGDRDRETQYF. The CDR3 coding sequence is TGTGCCATCAGGGGGGACAGGGATAGAGAGACCCAGTACTTC. The chain has TRBV10-3 and TRBJ2-5; TRBD1 agrees at 9 bases. The length of the CDR3 is 14 residues. Unmatched junction bases numbered 6, after V lost 6 bases and J lost 4 bases. Germline-derived CDR1 and CDR2 are ENHRY and SYGVKD.

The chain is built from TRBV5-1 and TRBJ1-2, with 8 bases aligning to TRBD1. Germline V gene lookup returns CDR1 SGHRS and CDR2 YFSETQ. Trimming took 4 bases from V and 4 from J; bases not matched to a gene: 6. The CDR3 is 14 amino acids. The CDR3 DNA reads TGCGCCAGCAGCCCCGGACAGGGAACCTATGGCTACACCTTC. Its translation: CASSPGQGTYGYTF.

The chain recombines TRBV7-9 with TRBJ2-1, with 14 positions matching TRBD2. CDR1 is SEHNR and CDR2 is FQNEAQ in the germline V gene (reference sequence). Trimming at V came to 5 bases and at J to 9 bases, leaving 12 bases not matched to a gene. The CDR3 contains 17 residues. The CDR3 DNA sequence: TGTGCCAGCAGCGCCAGACCGGGACTAGCGGGAGTGGGTGAGCAGTTCTTC. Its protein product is CASSARPGLAGVGEQFF.

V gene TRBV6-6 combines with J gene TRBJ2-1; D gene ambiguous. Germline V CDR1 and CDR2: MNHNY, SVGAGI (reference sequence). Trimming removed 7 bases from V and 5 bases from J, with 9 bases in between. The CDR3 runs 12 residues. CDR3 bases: TGTGCCAGCAAGGGTGAGAACAATGAGCAGTTCTTC. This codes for CASKGENNEQFF.

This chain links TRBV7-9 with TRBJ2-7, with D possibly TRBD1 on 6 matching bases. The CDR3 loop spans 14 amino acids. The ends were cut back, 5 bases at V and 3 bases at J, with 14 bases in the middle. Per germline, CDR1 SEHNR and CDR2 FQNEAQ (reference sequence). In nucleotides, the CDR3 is TGTGCCAGCAGCCAGGGGAAGGGCAGCTACGAGCAGTACTTC. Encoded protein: CASSQGKGSYEQYF.

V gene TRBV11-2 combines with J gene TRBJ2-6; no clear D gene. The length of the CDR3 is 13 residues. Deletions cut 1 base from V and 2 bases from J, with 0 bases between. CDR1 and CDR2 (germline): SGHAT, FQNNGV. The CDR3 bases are TGTGCCAGCAGCTTAGCTGGGGCCAACGTCCTGACTTTC. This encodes CASSLAGANVLTF. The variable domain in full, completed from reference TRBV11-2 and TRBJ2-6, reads EAGVAQSPRYKIIEKRQSVAFWCNPISGHATLYWYQQILGQGPKLLIQFQNNGVVDDSQLPKDRFSAERLKGVDSTLKIQPAKLEDSAVYLCASSLAGANVLTFGAGSRLTVL.

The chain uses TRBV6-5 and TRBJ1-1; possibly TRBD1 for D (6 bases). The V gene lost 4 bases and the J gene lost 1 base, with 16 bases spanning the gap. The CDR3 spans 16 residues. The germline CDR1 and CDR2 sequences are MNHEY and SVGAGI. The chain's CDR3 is CASSSTNKGGNTEAFF. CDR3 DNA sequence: TGTGCCAGCAGTTCCACCAACAAAGGGGGGAACACTGAAGCTTTCTTT.

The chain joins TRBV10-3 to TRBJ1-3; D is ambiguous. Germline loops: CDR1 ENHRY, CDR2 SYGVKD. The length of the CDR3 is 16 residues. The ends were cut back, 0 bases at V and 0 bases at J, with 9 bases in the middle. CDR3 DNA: TGTGCCATCAGTGAGTCGACTCGGGTCTCTGGAAACACCATATATTTT. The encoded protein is CAISESTRVSGNTIYF.

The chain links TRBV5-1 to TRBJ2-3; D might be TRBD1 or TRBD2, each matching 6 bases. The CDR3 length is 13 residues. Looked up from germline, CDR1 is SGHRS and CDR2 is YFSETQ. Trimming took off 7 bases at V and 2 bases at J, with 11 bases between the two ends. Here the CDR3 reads CASGRDTTDTQYF. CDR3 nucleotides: TGCGCCAGCGGGCGGGACACCACAGATACGCAGTATTTT.

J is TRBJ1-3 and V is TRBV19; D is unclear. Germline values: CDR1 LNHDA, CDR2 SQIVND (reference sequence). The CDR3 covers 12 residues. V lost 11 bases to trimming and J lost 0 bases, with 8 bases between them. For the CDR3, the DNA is TGTGCCTCATTAAGCTCTGGAAACACCATATATTTT. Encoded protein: CASLSSGNTIYF.

The CDR3 DNA is TGTGCCAGCAGCTCGACAGGGGGTGGGTTGAGGGCTTTCTTT. Protein product: CASSSTGGGLRAFF. The V call is TRBV5-5, the J call TRBJ1-1, with 9 nucleotides matching TRBD1. Germline CDR1 reads SGHKS; CDR2 reads YYEKEE (reference sequence). CDR3 length: 14 residues. Losses at the gene ends were 3 bases for V and 11 bases for J; bases not matched to a gene: 11.

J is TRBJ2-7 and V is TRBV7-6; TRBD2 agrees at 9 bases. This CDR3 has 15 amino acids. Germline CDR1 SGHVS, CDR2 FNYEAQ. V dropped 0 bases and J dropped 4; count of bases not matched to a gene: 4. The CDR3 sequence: CASSLAASGEYEQYF. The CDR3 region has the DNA TGTGCCAGCAGCTTAGCGGCTAGCGGGGAGTACGAGCAGTACTTC.

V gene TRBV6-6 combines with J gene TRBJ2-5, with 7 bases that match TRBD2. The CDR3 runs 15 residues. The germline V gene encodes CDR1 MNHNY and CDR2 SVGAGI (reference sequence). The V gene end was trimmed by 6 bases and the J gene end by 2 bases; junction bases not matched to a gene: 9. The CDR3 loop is CASRGTNTEQETQYF. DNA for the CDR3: TGTGCCAGCAGGGGGACTAACACGGAACAAGAGACCCAGTACTTC.

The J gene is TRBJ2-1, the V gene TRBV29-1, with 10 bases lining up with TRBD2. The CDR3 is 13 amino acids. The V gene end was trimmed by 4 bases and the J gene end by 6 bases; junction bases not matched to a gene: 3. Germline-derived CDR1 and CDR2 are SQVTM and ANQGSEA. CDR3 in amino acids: CSVASGGLNEQFF. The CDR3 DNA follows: TGCAGCGTTGCTAGCGGGGGCCTCAATGAGCAGTTCTTC.

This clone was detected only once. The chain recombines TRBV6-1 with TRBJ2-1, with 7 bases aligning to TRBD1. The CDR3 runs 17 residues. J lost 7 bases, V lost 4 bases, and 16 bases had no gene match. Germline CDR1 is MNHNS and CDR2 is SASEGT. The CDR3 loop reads CASSGGDRDPAWNEQFF. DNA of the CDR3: TGTGCCAGCAGTGGGGGTGACAGGGACCCTGCTTGGAATGAGCAGTTCTTC.

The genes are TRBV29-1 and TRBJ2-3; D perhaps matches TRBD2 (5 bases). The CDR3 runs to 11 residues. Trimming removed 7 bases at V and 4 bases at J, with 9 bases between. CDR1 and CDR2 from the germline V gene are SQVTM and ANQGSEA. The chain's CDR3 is CSALEADTQYF. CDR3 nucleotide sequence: TGCAGCGCCCTGGAGGCAGATACGCAGTATTTT.

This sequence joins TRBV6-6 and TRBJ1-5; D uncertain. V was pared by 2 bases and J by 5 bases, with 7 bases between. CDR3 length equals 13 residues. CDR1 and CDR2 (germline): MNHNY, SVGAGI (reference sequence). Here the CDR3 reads CASSYGEDQPQHF. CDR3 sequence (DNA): TGTGCCAGCAGTTACGGCGAAGATCAGCCCCAGCATTTT.